This T cell receptor (beta chain) comes out of a study of shared clonotypes between healthy human individuals. Study observations and caveats: Only blood samples were collected, and tissue repertoires likely differ. Rarefaction revealed incomplete sorted-subset sequencing despite large depth.

Notes on this clone: What it recognizes is unknown.

Some clones are missing from TCRdb's copy, which holds only in-frame ones; the method was immunoSEQ multiplex PCR. The sample records 2 million to 2.5 million clones, more than 80% being singletons. V lost 3 bases and J 0 bases, leaving 12 bases between the germline ends. The germline gives CDR1 ENHRY, CDR2 SYGVKD. There are 16 residues in the CDR3. The chain recombines TRBV10-3 with TRBJ2-1, with D tentatively TRBD2 (6 bases). The material sequenced was naive CD4+ T cells from PBMCs. Specified subset: CD45RA+ positively selected. The clonotype originates from a man aged 18 to 30 in good health. Some clones in this sample may be carry-over from other donors' samples. The CDR3 sequence is CAISEGSSGSYNEQFF. The CDR3 nucleotides read TGTGCCATCAGTGAAGGAAGTAGCGGCTCCTACAATGAGCAGTTCTTC.